The clone carrying this T cell receptor beta chain was seen more than once but under ten times. This sample is part of a study of cytomegalovirus exposure and HLA in healthy donors. The PCR made use of 60 Vbeta and 13 Jbeta primers. Measured with immunoSEQ multiplex PCR; TCRdb has only the in-frame clones, and not every one. The sample yields approximately 44,000 clones, about nine tenths seen once. Per the germline V gene, CDR1 is SGHRS and CDR2 is YFSETQ. Trimming left V 4 bases short and J 7 bases short, with 20 bases between. This CDR3 has 15 residues. The specimen was PBMCs. This receptor was identified in a woman aged 40 to 50 in good health and CMV-seropositive. This chain links TRBV5-1 with TRBJ1-2, with D possibly being TRBD1 (5 bases). The CDR3 reads CASSPTRDSRGGYTF. For the CDR3, the DNA is TGCGCCAGCAGCCCCACCCGGGACTCCCGCGGTGGCTACACCTTC.